This T cell receptor (beta chain) is from a study of blood T cells in healthy people across ages. The CDR3 length is 18 residues. Germline CDR1 is SGHAT and CDR2 is FQNNGV. V gave up 5 bases and J gave up 0 bases, with 20 bases separating them. Study-level findings and limits: Naive and antigen-experienced cells could not be conclusively compared, given unsorted PBMCs. TCR beta diversity, measured per million T cells, fell in a roughly linear way with age.

Total RNA, at least 5 micrograms per sample, was extracted from PBMCs. The authors ran a second PCR of about 6 to 11 cycles using a sample-barcoded 5' primer and a J-beta primer mix. A template-switch adaptor with 12 random nucleotides tagged each cDNA molecule. MiXCR, applied by TCRdb to the 5' RACE reads, yields one record per CDR3 protein. The repertoire holds about 970,000 distinct CDR3 sequences, roughly 50% seen once, with around a fifth in the top ten. This clonotype was detected only a few times. Its antigen is as yet unknown. The specimen was blood. This chain joins TRBV11-2 and TRBJ2-4; possible D gene TRBD1, 5 bases. This receptor was obtained from a woman aged 55 to 70 in good health. DNA of the CDR3: TGTGCCAGCAGCCAGACCGACAGCCCGCTTTTAGCCAAAAACATTCAGTACTTC. Amino acids: CASSQTDSPLLAKNIQYF.